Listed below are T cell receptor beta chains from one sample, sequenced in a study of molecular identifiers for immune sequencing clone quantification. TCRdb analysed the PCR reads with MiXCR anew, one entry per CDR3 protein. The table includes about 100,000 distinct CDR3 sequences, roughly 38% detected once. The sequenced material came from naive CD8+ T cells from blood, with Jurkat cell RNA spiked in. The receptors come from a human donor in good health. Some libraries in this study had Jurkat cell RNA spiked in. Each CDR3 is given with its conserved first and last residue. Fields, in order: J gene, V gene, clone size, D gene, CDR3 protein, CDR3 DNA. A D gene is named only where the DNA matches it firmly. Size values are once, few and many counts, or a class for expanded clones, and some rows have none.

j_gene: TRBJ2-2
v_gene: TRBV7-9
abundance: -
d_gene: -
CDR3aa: CASSTLAGELLF
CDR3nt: TGTGCCAGCAGCACACTGGCCGGGGAGCTGCTTTTT

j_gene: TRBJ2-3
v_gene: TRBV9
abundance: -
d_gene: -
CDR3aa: CASKGGGAGDTQYF
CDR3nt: TGTGCCAGCAAAGGCGGAGGGGCCGGAGATACGCAGTATTTT

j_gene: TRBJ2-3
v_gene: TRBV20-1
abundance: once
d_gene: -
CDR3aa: CSVSDSGEAGTDTQYF
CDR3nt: TGCAGTGTTAGTGATTCGGGCGAGGCGGGCACAGATACGCAGTATTTT

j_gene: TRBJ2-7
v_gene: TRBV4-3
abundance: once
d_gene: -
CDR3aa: CASSQDRHRDYEQYF
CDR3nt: TGCGCCAGCAGCCAAGATAGGCACAGGGACTACGAGCAGTACTTC

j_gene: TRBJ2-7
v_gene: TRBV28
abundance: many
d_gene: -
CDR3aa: CASSSPSGFPYEQYF
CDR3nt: TGTGCCAGCAGTTCGCCCTCGGGGTTCCCCTACGAGCAGTACTTC

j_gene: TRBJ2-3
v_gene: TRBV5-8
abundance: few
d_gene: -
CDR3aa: CASSLVAQDTQYF
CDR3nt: TGTGCCAGCAGCTTGGTGGCCCAAGATACGCAGTATTTT

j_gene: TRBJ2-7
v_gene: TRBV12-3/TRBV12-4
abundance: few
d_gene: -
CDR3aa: CASSPEASYEQYF
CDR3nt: TGTGCCAGCAGCCCGGAGGCAAGCTACGAGCAGTACTTC

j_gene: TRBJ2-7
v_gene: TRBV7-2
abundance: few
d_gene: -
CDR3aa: CASSFSGGVYEQYF
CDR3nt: TGTGCCAGCAGCTTTTCCGGGGGAGTCTACGAGCAGTACTTC

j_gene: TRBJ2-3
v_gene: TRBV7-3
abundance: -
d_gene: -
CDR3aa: CASSSNGGSTDTQYF
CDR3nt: TGTGCCAGCAGCTCCAACGGAGGAAGCACAGATACGCAGTATTTT

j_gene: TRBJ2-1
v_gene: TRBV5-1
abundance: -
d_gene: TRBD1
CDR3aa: CASSYLDRDNEQFF
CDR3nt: TGCGCCAGCAGCTACCTGGACAGGGACAATGAGCAGTTCTTC

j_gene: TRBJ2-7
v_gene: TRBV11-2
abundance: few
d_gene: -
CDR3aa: CASSTGAGLKSYEQYF
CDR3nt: TGTGCCAGCAGCACCGGGGCGGGACTGAAATCCTACGAGCAGTACTTC

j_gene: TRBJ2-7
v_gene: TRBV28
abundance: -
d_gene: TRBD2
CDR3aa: CASSLDNDGTSFALGKSYEQYF
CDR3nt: TGTGCCAGCAGCCTGGACAACGACGGGACTAGTTTCGCTCTAGGGAAGTCCTACGAGCAGTACTTC

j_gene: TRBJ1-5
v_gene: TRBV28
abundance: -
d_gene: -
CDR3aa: CASSLLGLGGNQPQHF
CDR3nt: TGTGCCAGCAGTTTATTGGGCCTGGGGGGCAATCAGCCCCAGCATTTT

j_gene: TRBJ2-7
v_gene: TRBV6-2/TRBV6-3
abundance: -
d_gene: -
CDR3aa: CASSYYTLYEQYF
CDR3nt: TGTGCCAGCAGTTACTATACACTCTACGAGCAGTACTTC

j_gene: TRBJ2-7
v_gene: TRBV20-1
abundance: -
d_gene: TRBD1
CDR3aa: CSADRDSYEQYF
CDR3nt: TGCAGTGCCGACAGGGACTCCTACGAGCAGTACTTC

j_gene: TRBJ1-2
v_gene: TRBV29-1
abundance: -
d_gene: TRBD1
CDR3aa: CSVVTGGDYGYTF
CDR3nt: TGCAGCGTGGTCACAGGGGGCGACTATGGCTACACCTTC

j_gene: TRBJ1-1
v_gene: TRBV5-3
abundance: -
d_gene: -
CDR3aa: CASSPPGQPNTEAFF
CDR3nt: TGTGCCAGCAGCCCACCGGGACAACCGAACACTGAAGCTTTCTTT

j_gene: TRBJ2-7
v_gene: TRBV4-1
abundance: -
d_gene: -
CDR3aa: CASSQVGSGYEQYF
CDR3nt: TGCGCCAGCAGCCAAGTTGGATCGGGTTACGAGCAGTACTTC

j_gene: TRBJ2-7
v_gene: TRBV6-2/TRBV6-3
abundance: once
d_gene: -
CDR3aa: CASTDSLSYEQYF
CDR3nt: TGTGCCAGCACCGACAGCTTATCCTACGAGCAGTACTTC

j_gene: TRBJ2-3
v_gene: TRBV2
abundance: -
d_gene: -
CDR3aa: CASSSGPSSTDTQNF
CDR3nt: TGTGCCAGCAGTTCCGGGCCTTCCAGCACAGATACGCAGAATTTT

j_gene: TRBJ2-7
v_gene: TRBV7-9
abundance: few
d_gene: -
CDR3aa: CASSASTETYEQYF
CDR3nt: TGTGCCAGCAGCGCGTCGACAGAGACCTACGAGCAGTACTTC

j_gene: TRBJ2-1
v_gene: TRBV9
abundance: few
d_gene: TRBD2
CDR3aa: CASSVEGSGRLDEQFF
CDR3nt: TGTGCCAGCAGCGTAGAAGGTAGCGGGAGGTTGGATGAGCAGTTCTTC

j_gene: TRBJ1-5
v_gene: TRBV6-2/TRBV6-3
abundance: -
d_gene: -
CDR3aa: CASSYSEQGLDQPQHF
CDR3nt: TGTGCCAGCAGTTACTCTGAACAGGGATTAGATCAGCCCCAGCATTTT

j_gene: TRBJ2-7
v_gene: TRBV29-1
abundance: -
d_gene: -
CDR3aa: CSVVDNYEQYF
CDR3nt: TGCAGCGTTGTCGACAACTACGAGCAGTACTTC

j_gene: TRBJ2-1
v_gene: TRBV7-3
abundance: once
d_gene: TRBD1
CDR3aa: CASSFTGGGEQFF
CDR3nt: TGTGCCAGCAGCTTCACAGGGGGCGGTGAGCAGTTCTTC

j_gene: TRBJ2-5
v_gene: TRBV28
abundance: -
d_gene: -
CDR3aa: CASSLGRTLTGGDQETQYF
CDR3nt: TGTGCCAGCAGTTTGGGGAGAACTTTGACGGGCGGAGACCAAGAGACCCAGTACTTC

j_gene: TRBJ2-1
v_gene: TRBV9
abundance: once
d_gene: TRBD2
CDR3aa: CASSEGLAGGPYNEQFF
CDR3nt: TGTGCCAGCAGCGAGGGACTAGCGGGAGGGCCGTACAATGAGCAGTTCTTC

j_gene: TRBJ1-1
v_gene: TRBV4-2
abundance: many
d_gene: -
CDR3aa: CASSQTGGNTEAFF
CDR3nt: TGTGCCAGCAGCCAAACTGGGGGCAACACTGAAGCTTTCTTT

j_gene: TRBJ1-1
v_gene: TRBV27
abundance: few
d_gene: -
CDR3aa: CASSFLGRLNTEAFF
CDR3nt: TGTGCCAGCAGTTTTCTGGGGAGATTGAACACTGAAGCTTTCTTT

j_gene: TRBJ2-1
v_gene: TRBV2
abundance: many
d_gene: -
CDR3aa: CASSEPLAGEQFF
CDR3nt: TGTGCCAGCAGTGAACCATTAGCCGGTGAGCAGTTCTTC

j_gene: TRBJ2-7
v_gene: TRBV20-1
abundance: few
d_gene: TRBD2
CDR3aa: CSALLAGGGTYEQYF
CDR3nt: TGCAGTGCCCTCCTAGCGGGAGGGGGGACCTACGAGCAGTACTTC

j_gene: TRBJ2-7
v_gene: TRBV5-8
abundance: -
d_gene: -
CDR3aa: CASSLGVLVYEQYF
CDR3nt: TGTGCCAGCAGCTTGGGCGTCCTTGTCTACGAGCAGTACTTC

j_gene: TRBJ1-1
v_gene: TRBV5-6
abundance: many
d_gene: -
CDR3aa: CASSLSGLETEAFF
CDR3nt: TGTGCCAGCAGCTTGTCAGGGTTGGAGACTGAAGCTTTCTTT

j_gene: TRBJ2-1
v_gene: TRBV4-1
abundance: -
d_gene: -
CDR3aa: CASSQDMRGNEQFF
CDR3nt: TGCGCCAGCAGCCAGGACATGAGGGGTAATGAGCAGTTCTTC

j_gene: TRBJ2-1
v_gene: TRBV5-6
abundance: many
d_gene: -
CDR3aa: CASSLGGGSQFF
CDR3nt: TGTGCCAGCAGCTTAGGAGGAGGGTCGCAGTTCTTC